This note documents a single T cell receptor beta chain sequence. Its matching antigen is unknown. The control group consisted of fewer than 25 healthy blood donors, whose median age was around 56 years (range roughly 20-75) and of whom 55% were female. Germline lookup yields CDR1 SGHDT and CDR2 YYEEEE. The V end was cut by 6 bases, the J end by 7 bases, with 16 bases between. The CDR3 totals 13 residues. Profiled with immunoSEQ multiplex PCR; TCRdb holds only in-frame clones, not every one. The data show 5,500 to 8,500 clones, approximately 81% seen once. This entry comes from a study of somatic mutations in cytotoxic T cells in rheumatoid arthritis. General observations from the study: Unlike healthy controls, rheumatoid arthritis patients had CD8+ clonality that increased with age. The study found that the largest CD8+ clone exceeded 20% of CD8+ cells in 8 of 65 patients. The clonality of CD8+ T cells was not significantly different between rheumatoid arthritis patients and age-matched healthy controls.

Sequenced input: CD8+ T cells sorted from blood. V usage is TRBV5-6 and J usage is TRBJ1-1, with D uncertain. This TCR was sampled from a woman aged 55-70 years in good health. The CDR3 here is CASIENPGVEAFF. In DNA, the CDR3 is TGTGCCAGCATCGAAAACCCGGGTGTTGAAGCTTTCTTT.